These 18 T cell receptor beta chains came from one sample sequenced in a study of Tregs in tolerant kidney transplant recipients. Assay: immunoSEQ multiplex PCR; the TCRdb copy retains only in-frame clones and omits some. The table includes around 74,000 clones, roughly 98% detected once. Material: CD4+ T cells from blood, obtained before the transplant. These TCRs come from a human donor who received a combined kidney and bone marrow transplant.

The chain uses TRBV5-6 and TRBJ1-2; no reliable D call. This CDR3 region has 12 residues. Germline assignment: CDR1 SGHDT and CDR2 YYEEEE. Trimming took 3 bases from V and 8 from J, leaving 11 bases between them. The CDR3 loop is CASSWPGGGYTF. CDR3 bases: TGTGCCAGCAGCTGGCCGGGTGGAGGCTACACCTTC.

The rearrangement joins TRBV7-9 to TRBJ2-4; 8 bases are a match to TRBD2. The CDR3 contains 19 residues. V lost 1 base and J lost 0; bases outside the gene matches: 11. Germline assignment: CDR1 SEHNR and CDR2 FQNEAQ (reference sequence). This CDR3 is CASSLVRQGTSLAKNIQYF. CDR3 bases: TGTGCCAGCAGCTTAGTTAGGCAGGGGACTAGTCTAGCCAAAAACATTCAGTACTTC.

A few counts support this clone. In nucleotides, the CDR3 is TGTGCCAGCAGCTGGCAACGGGCCAACGTCCTGACTTTC. The encoded protein is CASSWQRANVLTF. The chain is built from TRBV11-3 and TRBJ2-6; D remains ambiguous. The germline gives CDR1 SGHNT, CDR2 YENEEA. V was clipped by 4 bases and J by 5 bases, with 6 bases between them. The CDR3 has 13 residues. Based on the CDR3 plus reference TRBV11-3 and TRBJ2-6, the full variable domain is EAGVVQSPRYKIIEKKQPVAFWCNPISGHNTLYWYLQNLGQGPELLIRYENEEAVDDSQLPKDRFSAERLKGVDSTLKIQPAELGDSAVYLCASSWQRANVLTFGAGSRLTVL.

The chain is built from TRBV4-2 and TRBJ1-1; 10 bases are shared with TRBD1. CDR3 length: 15 amino acids. J lost 1 base, V lost 1 base, and 0 bases had no gene match. CDR1 LGHNA and CDR2 YNFKEQ come from the germline V gene. CDR3 coding DNA: TGTGCCAGCAGCCAAGGGGACAGGGGGAACACTGAAGCTTTCTTT. As protein: CASSQGDRGNTEAFF.

V usage is TRBV11-2 and J usage is TRBJ1-2; 7 nucleotides align to TRBD1. Germline lookup yields CDR1 SGHAT and CDR2 FQNNGV. V dropped 1 base and J dropped 7; count of bases not matched to a gene: 9. The CDR3 consists of 15 residues. The CDR3 nucleotides read TGTGCCAGCAGCTTAGCGCTACAGGGGTCTTTTGGCTACACCTTC. This gives the protein CASSLALQGSFGYTF.

The chain combines TRBV30 with TRBJ2-1; TRBD2 matches 10 bases. The CDR3 runs 13 residues. Trimming took 2 bases from V and 10 from J; bases not matched to a gene: 5. In germline, CDR1 is GTSNPN, CDR2 SVGIG (reference sequence). The CDR3 bases are TGTGCCTGGAGTACCCTAGCGGGAGAAGAGCAGTTCTTC. Protein product: CAWSTLAGEEQFF.

The rearrangement links TRBV5-1 to TRBJ1-1, with a tentative D call TRBD1 (5 bases). Trimming left V 4 bases short and J 0 bases short, with 10 bases between. Germline loops: CDR1 SGHRS, CDR2 YFSETQ. The CDR3 covers 14 residues. CDR3 sequence reads: CASSPTGLNTEAFF. CDR3 DNA: TGCGCCAGCAGCCCTACAGGACTGAACACTGAAGCTTTCTTT. Drawing the rest from reference TRBV5-1 and TRBJ1-1, the complete variable domain is KAGVTQTPRYLIKTRGQQVTLSCSPISGHRSVSWYQQTPGQGLQFLFEYFSETQRNKGNFPGRFSGRQFSNSRSEMNVSTLELGDSALYLCASSPTGLNTEAFFGQGTRLTVV.

The V call is TRBV9, the J call TRBJ2-7; D may be TRBD1 (6 bases). This CDR3 is 17 amino acids long. Trimming pared 0 bases from V and 2 bases from J, leaving 18 bases between. Per the germline V gene, CDR1 is SGDLS and CDR2 is YYNGEE. CDR3 DNA: TGTGCCAGCAGCGTAGTAATGAAAGAAGGGGGAACCTACGAGCAGTACTTC. Translated: CASSVVMKEGGTYEQYF.

The chain is built from TRBV7-2 and TRBJ1-2; D is perhaps TRBD1 (6 bases). CDR1 SGHTA and CDR2 FQGNSA come from the germline V gene. This CDR3 region has 15 residues. Trimming removed 3 bases from V and 2 bases from J, with 13 bases in between. CDR3 sequence reads: CASSFVTGSNYGYTF. CDR3 DNA sequence: TGTGCCAGCAGCTTTGTGACAGGTTCCAACTATGGCTACACCTTC.

CDR3 sequence (DNA): TGTGCCAGCAGCGCGACCATAGCGGGGGTACACGAGCAGTACTTC. This encodes CASSATIAGVHEQYF. The chain links TRBV7-7 to TRBJ2-7, with 9 bases that match TRBD2. The J segment lost 5 bases and the V segment lost 5 bases, leaving 10 bases of the junction unmatched. The CDR3 consists of 15 residues. The germline gives CDR1 SSHAT, CDR2 FNYEAQ (reference sequence).

This chain connects TRBV6-5 to TRBJ2-3; D might be TRBD1 (5 bases). In germline, CDR1 is MNHEY, CDR2 SVGAGI. V dropped 3 bases and J dropped 1 base, with 11 bases sitting between them. This CDR3 region has 15 residues. The CDR3 DNA follows: TGTGCCAGCAGTTATCAGGGATCCCGCACAGATACGCAGTATTTT. This sequence encodes CASSYQGSRTDTQYF.

DNA of the CDR3: TGCGCCAGCAGCCAATTAGGACAGGACGAGAACTATGGCTACACCTTC. Protein product: CASSQLGQDENYGYTF. This rearrangement joins TRBV4-3 to TRBJ1-2, with 7 bases matching TRBD1. This CDR3 is 16 amino acids long. The V gene's germline CDR1 is LGHNA and CDR2 YSLEER. The V gene end was trimmed by 2 bases and the J gene end by 2 bases; junction bases not matched to a gene: 8.

The V and J genes are TRBV5-4 and TRBJ2-1; possibly TRBD2 for D (7 bases). The CDR3 consists of 17 residues. Per the germline V gene, CDR1 is SGHNT and CDR2 is YYREEE (reference sequence). V lost 0 bases to trimming and J lost 8 bases, with 21 bases between them. The CDR3 is CASSLGGAGVGLDEQFF. The CDR3 DNA follows: TGTGCCAGCAGCTTGGGGGGGGCGGGAGTCGGTTTGGATGAGCAGTTCTTC.

For the CDR3, the DNA is TGTGCCAGCAGCTTCGGGACAACCTCTAATGAAAAACTGTTTTTT. Protein sequence: CASSFGTTSNEKLFF. The gene calls are TRBV7-9 and TRBJ1-4; D may be TRBD1 (6 bases). The CDR3 totals 15 residues. V lost 3 bases and J lost 3, with 11 bases in between. The germline V gene encodes CDR1 SEHNR and CDR2 FQNEAQ (reference sequence).

The rearrangement uses TRBV28 and TRBJ2-7, with 9 nucleotides matching TRBD1. Germline V gene sequence: CDR1 MDHEN, CDR2 SYDVKM. This CDR3 region has 15 residues. J was trimmed by 4 bases and V by 3 bases; bases with no gene match: 7. The CDR3 region is CASSFTGTGKYEQYF. The DNA of the CDR3 is TGTGCCAGCAGTTTCACCGGGACAGGGAAATACGAGCAGTACTTC.

This clone was found once. This chain joins TRBV7-8 and TRBJ2-5; 12 bases map to TRBD2. Germline values: CDR1 SGHVS, CDR2 FQNEAQ. The V and J ends lost 2 bases and 0 bases, in that order; junction bases with no gene match: 7. The CDR3 extends over 18 amino acids. The CDR3 reads CASSLPHRTSGDQETQYF. The CDR3 bases are TGTGCCAGCAGCTTACCGCACCGGACTAGCGGGGACCAAGAGACCCAGTACTTC.

The chain is built from TRBV19 and TRBJ1-4; a weak D match, TRBD1 (5 bases). The CDR3 is made up of 15 amino acids. V dropped 9 bases and J dropped 2 bases, with 16 bases sitting between them. Germline V gene sequence: CDR1 LNHDA, CDR2 SQIVND (reference sequence). In DNA, the CDR3 is TGTGCCAGCTCCGACAGACCCAGCACTAATGAAAAACTGTTTTTT. This sequence encodes CASSDRPSTNEKLFF.

The DNA for the CDR3 is TGTGCCACCAGCAGAGTGAAGGGGTTAGATGATCAGCCCCAGCATTTT. Translation gives CATSRVKGLDDQPQHF. The rearrangement links TRBV15 to TRBJ1-5; the D gene is possibly TRBD1 (5 bases). Germline assignment: CDR1 LNHNV and CDR2 YYDKDF (reference sequence). Trimming removed 1 base from V and 5 bases from J, with 15 bases in between. This CDR3 spans 16 amino acids.